This TCR beta chain is drawn from a study of blood T cells in healthy people across ages. Together with a sample-barcoded 5' primer, a J-beta primer mix was included in a second PCR lasting roughly 6 to 12 cycles. Each of the cDNA molecules was tagged by a template-switch adaptor with 12 random nucleotides. TCRdb re-called the 5' RACE reads with MiXCR, one entry per CDR3 protein. The sample lists 450,000 to 700,000 distinct CDR3 sequences; roughly 29% were seen once. In its sample, this clonotype was seen a few times. The CDR3 extends over 14 amino acids. V lost 3 bases and J 0 bases, leaving 8 bases between the germline ends. Germline loops: CDR1 DFQATT, CDR2 SNEGSKA (reference sequence).

This receptor was taken from a woman between 65 and 79 years old in good health. The specimen was blood. The chain combines TRBV20-1 with TRBJ1-4, with D possibly matching TRBD1 (6 bases). The DNA of the CDR3 is TGCAGTGCTAGGAGGGGGGCAACTAATGAAAAACTGTTTTTT. It encodes CSARRGATNEKLFF.